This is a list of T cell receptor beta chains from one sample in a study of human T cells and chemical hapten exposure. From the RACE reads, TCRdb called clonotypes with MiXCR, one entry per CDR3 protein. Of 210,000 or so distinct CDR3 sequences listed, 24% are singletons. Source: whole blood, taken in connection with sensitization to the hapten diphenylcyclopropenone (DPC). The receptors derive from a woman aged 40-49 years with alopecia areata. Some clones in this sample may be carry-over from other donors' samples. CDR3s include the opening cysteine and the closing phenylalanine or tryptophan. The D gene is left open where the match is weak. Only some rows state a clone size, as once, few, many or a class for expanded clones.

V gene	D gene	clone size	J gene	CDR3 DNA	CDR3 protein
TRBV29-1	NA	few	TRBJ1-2	TGCAGCGTTGCGGGCAGGCCGCTCTATGGCTACACCTTC	CSVAGRPLYGYTF
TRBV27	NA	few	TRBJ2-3	TGTGCCAGCAGGCCTAGCGGCACAGATACGCAGTATTTT	CASRPSGTDTQYF
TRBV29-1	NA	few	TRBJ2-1	TGCAGCGTTTCTGGGGGGACGAGCTCCTACAATGAGCAGTTCTTC	CSVSGGTSSYNEQFF
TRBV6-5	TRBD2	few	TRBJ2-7	TGTGCCAGCAGTGTAGCGGGAGGGCCACTCGAGCAGTACTTC	CASSVAGGPLEQYF
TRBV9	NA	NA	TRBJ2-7	TGTGCCAGCAGCGTAGCCGCGGGCAGGGACCGCTACGAGCAGTACTTC	CASSVAAGRDRYEQYF
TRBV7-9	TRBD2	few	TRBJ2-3	TGTGCCAGCAGCTTAGCCATGGGACTAGCGGGCACAGATACGCAGTATTTT	CASSLAMGLAGTDTQYF
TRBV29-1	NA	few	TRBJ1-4	TGCAGCGCTCGGGGGGTGATAGAGCCACCCTCTAATGAAAAACTGTTTTTT	CSARGVIEPPSNEKLFF
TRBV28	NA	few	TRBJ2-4	TGTGCCAGCAGTTTGGGGGGCGAAAACATTCAGTACTTC	CASSLGGENIQYF
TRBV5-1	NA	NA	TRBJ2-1	TGCGCCAGCAGCTCAGGGCCCCCAATCAATGAGCAGTTCTTC	CASSSGPPINEQFF
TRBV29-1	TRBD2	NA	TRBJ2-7	TGCAGCGTTGAGCTGCGGGGGTACGAGCAGTACTTC	CSVELRGYEQYF
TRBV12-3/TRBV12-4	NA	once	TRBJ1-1	TGTGCCAGCACCCATCCCCAGGGGCGGAACACTGAAGCTTTCTTT	CASTHPQGRNTEAFF
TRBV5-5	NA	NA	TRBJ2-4	TGTGCCAGCAGCTTGGTTGGTCGCTTGGACATTCAGTACTTC	CASSLVGRLDIQYF
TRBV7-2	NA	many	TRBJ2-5	TGTGCCAGCAGCCCAGTTCCCGAGACCCAGTACTTC	CASSPVPETQYF
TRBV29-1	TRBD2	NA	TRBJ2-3	TGCAGCGCCCACGGGGGGGGGGCAAGCACAGATACGCAGTATTTT	CSAHGGGASTDTQYF
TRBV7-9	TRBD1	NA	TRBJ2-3	TGTGCCAGCAGCTCGACAGGGGAGTTTCCAGATACGCAGTATTTT	CASSSTGEFPDTQYF
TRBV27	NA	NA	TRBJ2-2	TGTGCCAGCAGTTTATCCGGAGGCACCGGGGAGCTGTTTTTT	CASSLSGGTGELFF
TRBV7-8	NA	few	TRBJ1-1	TGTGCCAGCAGCCAAGACGGGGGCGCAAGGGGGGGAGCTTTCTTT	CASSQDGGARGGAFF
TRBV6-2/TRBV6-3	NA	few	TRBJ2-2	TGTGCCAGCAGTTACCAAAAGGCCGGGGAGCTGTTTTTT	CASSYQKAGELFF
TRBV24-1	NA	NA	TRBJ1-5	TGTGCCACCAGTGATTCCGGGATGAGGAATCAGCCCCAGCATTTT	CATSDSGMRNQPQHF
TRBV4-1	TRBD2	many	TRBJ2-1	TGCGCCAGCAGCCAAGTGGGCCTAGCGGGAGGGATAAGCTCCTACAATGAGCAGTTCTTC	CASSQVGLAGGISSYNEQFF
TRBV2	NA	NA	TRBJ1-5	TGTGCCAGCAGACAGGGCCAGAATCAGCCCCAGCATTTT	CASRQGQNQPQHF
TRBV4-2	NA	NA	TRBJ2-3	TGTGCCAGCAGCCAAGTACGGGATAGCACAGATACGCAGTATTTT	CASSQVRDSTDTQYF
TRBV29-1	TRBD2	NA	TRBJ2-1	TGCAGCGTGGGCCCGGGACTAGCGTCTCACAATGAGCAGTTCTTC	CSVGPGLASHNEQFF
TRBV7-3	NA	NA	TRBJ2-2	TGTGCCAGCAGCTTAACCCTGGACAGCTCGAACACCGGGGAGCTGTTTTTT	CASSLTLDSSNTGELFF
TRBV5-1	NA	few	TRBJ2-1	TGCGCCAGCAGCTTGGTCCTCTTAGCGGTAGGGTACAATGAGCAGTTCTTC	CASSLVLLAVGYNEQFF
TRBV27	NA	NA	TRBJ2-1	TGTGCCAGCAGTTTAGGTTTGATCGGCAGTCGAAATGAGCAGTTCTTC	CASSLGLIGSRNEQFF